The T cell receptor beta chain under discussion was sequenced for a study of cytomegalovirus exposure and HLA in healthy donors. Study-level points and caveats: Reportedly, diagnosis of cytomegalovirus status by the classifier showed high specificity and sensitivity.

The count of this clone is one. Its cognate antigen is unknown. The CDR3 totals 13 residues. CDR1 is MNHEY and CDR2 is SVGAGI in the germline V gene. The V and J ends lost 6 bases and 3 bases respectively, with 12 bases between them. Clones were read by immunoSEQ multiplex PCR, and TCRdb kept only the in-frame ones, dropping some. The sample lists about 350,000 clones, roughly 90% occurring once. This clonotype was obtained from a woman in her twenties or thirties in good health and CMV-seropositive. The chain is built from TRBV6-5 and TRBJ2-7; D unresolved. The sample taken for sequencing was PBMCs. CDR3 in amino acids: CASSPLRGYEQYF. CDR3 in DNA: TGTGCCAGCAGCCCCCTTCGCGGCTACGAGCAGTACTTC.